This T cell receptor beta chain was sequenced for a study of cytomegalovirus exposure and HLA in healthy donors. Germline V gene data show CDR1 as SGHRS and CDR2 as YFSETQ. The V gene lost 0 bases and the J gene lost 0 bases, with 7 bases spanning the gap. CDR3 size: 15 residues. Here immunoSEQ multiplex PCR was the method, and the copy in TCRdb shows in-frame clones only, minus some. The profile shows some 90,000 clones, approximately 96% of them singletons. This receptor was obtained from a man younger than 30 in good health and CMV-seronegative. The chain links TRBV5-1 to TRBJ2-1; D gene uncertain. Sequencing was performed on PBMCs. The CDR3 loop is CASSLVVSSYNEQFF. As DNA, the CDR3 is TGCGCCAGCAGCTTGGTAGTTAGCTCCTACAATGAGCAGTTCTTC. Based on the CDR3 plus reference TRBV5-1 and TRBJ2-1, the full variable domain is KAGVTQTPRYLIKTRGQQVTLSCSPISGHRSVSWYQQTPGQGLQFLFEYFSETQRNKGNFPGRFSGRQFSNSRSEMNVSTLELGDSALYLCASSLVVSSYNEQFFGPGTRLTVL.